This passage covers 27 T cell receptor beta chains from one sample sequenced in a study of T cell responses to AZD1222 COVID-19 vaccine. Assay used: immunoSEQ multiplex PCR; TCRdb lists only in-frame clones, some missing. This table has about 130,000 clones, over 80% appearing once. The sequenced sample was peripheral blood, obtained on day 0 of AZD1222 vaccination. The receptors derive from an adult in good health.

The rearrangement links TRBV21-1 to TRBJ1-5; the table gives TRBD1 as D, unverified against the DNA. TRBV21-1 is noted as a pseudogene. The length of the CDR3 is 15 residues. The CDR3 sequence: CASSELRLGDQPQHF. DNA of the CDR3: TGTGCCAGCAGCGAGCTAAGGCTAGGGGATCAGCCCCAGCATTTT.

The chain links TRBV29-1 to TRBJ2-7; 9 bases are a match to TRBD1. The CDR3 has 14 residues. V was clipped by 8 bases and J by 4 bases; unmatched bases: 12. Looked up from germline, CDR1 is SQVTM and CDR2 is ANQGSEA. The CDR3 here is CSTRQDRGGYEQYF. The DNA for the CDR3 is TGCAGCACCCGCCAGGACAGGGGAGGGTACGAGCAGTACTTC.

CDR3 in amino acids: CASSEGVSKQFF. Here the CDR3 DNA reads TGTGCCAGCAGTGAAGGGGTCTCGAAGCAGTTCTTC. The chain carries TRBV2 and TRBJ2-1, with D hard to call. This CDR3 spans 12 amino acids. Trimming removed 1 base at V and 11 bases at J, with 9 bases between. The V gene's germline CDR1 is SNHLY and CDR2 FYNNEI. The full variable domain, completed using reference TRBV2 and TRBJ2-1, is EPEVTQTPSHQVTQMGQEVILRCVPISNHLYFYWYRQILGQKVEFLVSFYNNEISEKSEIFDDQFSVERPDGSNFTLKIRSTKLEDSAMYFCASSEGVSKQFFGPGTRLTVL.

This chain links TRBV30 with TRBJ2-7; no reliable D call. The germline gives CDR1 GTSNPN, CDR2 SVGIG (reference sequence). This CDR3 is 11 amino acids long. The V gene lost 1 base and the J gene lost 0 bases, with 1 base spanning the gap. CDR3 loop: CAWSDSYEQYF. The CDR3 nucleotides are TGTGCCTGGAGTGACTCCTACGAGCAGTACTTC.

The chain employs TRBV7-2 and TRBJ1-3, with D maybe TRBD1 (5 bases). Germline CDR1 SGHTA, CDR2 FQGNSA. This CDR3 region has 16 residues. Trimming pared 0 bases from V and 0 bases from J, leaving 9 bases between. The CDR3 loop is CASSLARQFSGNTIYF. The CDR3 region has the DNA TGTGCCAGCAGCTTAGCCCGACAGTTCTCTGGAAACACCATATATTTT.

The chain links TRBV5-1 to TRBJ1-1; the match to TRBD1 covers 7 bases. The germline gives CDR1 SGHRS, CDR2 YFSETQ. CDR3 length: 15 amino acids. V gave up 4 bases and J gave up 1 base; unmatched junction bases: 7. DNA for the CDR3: TGCGCCAGCAGCCGCGAGGGGGCCGAGAACACTGAAGCTTTCTTT. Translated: CASSREGAENTEAFF.

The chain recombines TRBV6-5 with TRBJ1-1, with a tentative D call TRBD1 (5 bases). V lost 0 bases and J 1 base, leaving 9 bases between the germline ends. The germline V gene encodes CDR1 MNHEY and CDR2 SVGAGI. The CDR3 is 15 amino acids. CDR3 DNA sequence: TGTGCCAGCAGTTACTCGACAGCTTCGAACACTGAAGCTTTCTTT. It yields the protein CASSYSTASNTEAFF.

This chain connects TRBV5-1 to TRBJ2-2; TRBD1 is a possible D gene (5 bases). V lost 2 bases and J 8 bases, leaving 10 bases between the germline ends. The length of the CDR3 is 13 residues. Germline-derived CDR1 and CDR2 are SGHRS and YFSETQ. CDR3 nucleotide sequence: TGCGCCAGCAGCTTTCAGGGTGCGGGGGAGCTGTTTTTT. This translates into CASSFQGAGELFF.

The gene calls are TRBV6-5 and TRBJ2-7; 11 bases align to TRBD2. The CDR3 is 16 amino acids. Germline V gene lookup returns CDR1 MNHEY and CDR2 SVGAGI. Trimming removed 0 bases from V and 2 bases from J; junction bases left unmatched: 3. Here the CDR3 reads CASSYSLAGGPYEQYF. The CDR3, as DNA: TGTGCCAGCAGTTACTCTCTAGCGGGGGGACCCTACGAGCAGTACTTC.

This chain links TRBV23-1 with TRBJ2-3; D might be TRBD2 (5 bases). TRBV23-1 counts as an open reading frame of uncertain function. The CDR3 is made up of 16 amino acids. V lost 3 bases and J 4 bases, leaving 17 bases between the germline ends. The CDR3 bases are TGCGCCAGCAGTCACGAGGACCGCGCGAGGGCAGATACGCAGTATTTT. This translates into CASSHEDRARADTQYF.

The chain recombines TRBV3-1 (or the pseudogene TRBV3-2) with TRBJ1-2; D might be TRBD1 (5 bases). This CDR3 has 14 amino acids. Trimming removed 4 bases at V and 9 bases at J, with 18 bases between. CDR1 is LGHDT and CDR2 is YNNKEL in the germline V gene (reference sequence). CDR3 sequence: CASSPLWDPFSYTF. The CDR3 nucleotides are TGTGCCAGCAGCCCCCTTTGGGACCCTTTTAGCTACACCTTC.

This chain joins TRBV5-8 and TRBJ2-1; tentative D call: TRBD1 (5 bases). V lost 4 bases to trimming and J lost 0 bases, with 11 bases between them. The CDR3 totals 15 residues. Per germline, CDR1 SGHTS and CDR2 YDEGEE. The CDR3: CASSPDSSSYNEQFF. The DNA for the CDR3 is TGTGCCAGCAGCCCCGACAGTAGCTCCTACAATGAGCAGTTCTTC.

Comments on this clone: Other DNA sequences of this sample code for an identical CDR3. Written as DNA, the CDR3 is TGCGCCAGCAGCTTGGGTGACTCCTACAATGAGCAGTTCTTC. It translates to CASSLGDSYNEQFF. The chain combines TRBV5-1 with TRBJ2-1; D not resolved. CDR1 SGHRS and CDR2 YFSETQ come from the germline V gene. The germline V and J ends were trimmed by 0 bases and 0 bases, with 4 bases remaining between them. This CDR3 contains 14 residues.

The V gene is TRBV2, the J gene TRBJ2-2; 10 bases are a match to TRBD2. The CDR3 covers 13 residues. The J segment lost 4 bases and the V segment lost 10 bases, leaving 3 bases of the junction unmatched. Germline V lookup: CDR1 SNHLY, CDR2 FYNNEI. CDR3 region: CATGLAVTGELFF. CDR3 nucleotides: TGTGCCACCGGACTAGCGGTCACCGGGGAGCTGTTTTTT.

This chain's CDR3 is CASTEDRGLEKLFF. As DNA, the CDR3 is TGTGCCAGCACCGAGGACAGGGGGCTTGAAAAACTGTTTTTT. The chain is built from TRBV6-6 and TRBJ1-4; the match to TRBD1 covers 11 bases. Germline V gene sequence: CDR1 MNHNY, CDR2 SVGAGI (reference sequence). The CDR3 is 14 residues long. J gave up 7 bases and V 7 bases, and 5 bases lay outside the gene matches.

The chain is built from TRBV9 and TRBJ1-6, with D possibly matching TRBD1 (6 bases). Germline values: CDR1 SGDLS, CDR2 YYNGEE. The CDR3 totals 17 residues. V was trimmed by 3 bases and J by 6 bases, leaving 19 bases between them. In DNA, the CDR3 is TGTGCCAGCAGCGGCAGCGGGGGGCCCTCGTTTAATTCACCCCTCCACTTT. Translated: CASSGSGGPSFNSPLHF.

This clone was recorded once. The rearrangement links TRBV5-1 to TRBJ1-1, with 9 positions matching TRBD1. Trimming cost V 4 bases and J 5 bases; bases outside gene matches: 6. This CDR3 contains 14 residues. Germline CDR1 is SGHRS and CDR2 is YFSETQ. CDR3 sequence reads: CASSLRDRVTEAFF. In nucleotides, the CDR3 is TGCGCCAGCAGCCTACGGGACAGGGTTACTGAAGCTTTCTTT.

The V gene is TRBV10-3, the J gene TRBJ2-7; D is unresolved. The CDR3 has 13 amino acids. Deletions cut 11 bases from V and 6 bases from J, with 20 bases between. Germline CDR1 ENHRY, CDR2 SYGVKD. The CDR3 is CAATQPQRLEQYF. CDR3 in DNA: TGTGCCGCTACCCAGCCCCAGCGTCTCGAGCAGTACTTC.

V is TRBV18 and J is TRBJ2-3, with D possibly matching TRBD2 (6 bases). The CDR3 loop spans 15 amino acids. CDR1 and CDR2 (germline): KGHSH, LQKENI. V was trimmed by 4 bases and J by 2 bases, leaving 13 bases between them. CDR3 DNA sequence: TGTGCCAGCTCACTAAACGGGGGAAACACAGATACGCAGTATTTT. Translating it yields CASSLNGGNTDTQYF.

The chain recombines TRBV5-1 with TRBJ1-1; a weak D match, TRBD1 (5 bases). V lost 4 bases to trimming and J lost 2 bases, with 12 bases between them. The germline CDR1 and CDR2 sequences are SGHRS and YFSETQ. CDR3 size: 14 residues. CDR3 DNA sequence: TGCGCCAGCAGCGCCGACAGTTCTAACACTGAAGCTTTCTTT. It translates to CASSADSSNTEAFF.

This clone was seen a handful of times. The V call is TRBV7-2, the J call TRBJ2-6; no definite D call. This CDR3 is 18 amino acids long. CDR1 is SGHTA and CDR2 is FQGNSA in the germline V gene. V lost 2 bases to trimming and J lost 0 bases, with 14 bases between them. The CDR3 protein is CASSLRTAISSGANVLTF. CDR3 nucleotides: TGTGCCAGCAGCTTAAGGACCGCTATCTCCTCTGGGGCCAACGTCCTGACTTTC.

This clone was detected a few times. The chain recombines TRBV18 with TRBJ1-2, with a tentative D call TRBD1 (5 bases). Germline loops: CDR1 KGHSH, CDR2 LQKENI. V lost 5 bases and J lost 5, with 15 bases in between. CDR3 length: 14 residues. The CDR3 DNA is TGTGCCAGCTCAGCAAAGCAGGGCGCATATGGCTACACCTTC. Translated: CASSAKQGAYGYTF.

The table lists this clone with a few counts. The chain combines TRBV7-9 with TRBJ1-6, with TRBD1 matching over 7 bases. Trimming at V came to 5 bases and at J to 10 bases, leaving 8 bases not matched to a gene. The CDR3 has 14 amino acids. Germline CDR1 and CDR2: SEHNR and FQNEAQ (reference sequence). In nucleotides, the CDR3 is TGTGCCAGCAGCCCGGGACAGATATTCTCACCCCTCCACTTT. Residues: CASSPGQIFSPLHF.

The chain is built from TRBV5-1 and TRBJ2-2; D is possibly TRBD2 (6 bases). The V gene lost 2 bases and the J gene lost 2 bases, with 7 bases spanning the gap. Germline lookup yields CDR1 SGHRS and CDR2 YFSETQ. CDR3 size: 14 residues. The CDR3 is CASSFGSNTGELFF. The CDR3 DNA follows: TGCGCCAGCAGCTTCGGGAGTAACACCGGGGAGCTGTTTTTT.

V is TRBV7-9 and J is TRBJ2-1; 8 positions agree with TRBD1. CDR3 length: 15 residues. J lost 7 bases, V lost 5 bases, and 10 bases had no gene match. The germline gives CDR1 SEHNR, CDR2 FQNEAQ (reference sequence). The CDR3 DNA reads TGTGCCAGCAGCGCCCCCGGGACAGGACTGAATGAGCAGTTCTTC. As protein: CASSAPGTGLNEQFF.

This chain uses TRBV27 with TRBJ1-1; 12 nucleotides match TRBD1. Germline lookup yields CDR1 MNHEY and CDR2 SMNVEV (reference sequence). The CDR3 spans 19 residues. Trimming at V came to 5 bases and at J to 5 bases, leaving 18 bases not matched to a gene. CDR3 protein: CASSPEPLGTGGWETEAFF. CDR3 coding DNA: TGTGCCAGCAGTCCTGAACCCCTCGGGACAGGGGGCTGGGAGACTGAAGCTTTCTTT.

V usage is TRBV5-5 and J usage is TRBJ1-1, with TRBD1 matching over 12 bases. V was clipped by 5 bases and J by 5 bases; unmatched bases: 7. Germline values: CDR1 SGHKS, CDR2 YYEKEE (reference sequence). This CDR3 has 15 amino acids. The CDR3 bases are TGTGCCAGCAGGGAGGGACAGGGGGCGATTACTGAAGCTTTCTTT. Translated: CASREGQGAITEAFF.